The sequence of this T cell receptor beta chain was determined in a study of blood T cell repertoires in COVID-19. About the research overall: Sources were T cells, B-cell-depleted T cells, or PBMCs; the material itself was cDNA or gDNA.

The germline gives CDR1 MGHRA, CDR2 YSYEKL. The length of the CDR3 is 16 residues. The V gene end was trimmed by 0 bases and the J gene end by 7 bases; junction bases not matched to a gene: 6. Repertoires were generated with immunoSEQ multiplex PCR, while TCRdb's copy carries only in-frame clones and drops some. The sample consists of 20,000 to 30,000 clones, 88% of them appearing once. This rearrangement joins TRBV4-1 to TRBJ1-6; 7 bases are a match to TRBD1. The specimen sequenced was peripheral blood. This TCR derives from a man in his 70s in a cohort sampled during active COVID-19. For the CDR3, the DNA is TGCGCCAGCAGCCAAGATGGGGCCAGGGGGAATTCACCCCTCCACTTT. The encoded protein is CASSQDGARGNSPLHF.